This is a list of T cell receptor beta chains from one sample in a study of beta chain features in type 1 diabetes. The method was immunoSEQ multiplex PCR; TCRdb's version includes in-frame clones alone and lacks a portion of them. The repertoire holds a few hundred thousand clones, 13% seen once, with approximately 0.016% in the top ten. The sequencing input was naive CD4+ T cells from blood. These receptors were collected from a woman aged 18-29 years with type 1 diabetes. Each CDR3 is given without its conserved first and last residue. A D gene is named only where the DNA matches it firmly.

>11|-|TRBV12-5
ASGFGPNQPQH
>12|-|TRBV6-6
ASRLSGTTYEQY
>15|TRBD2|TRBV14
ASSQEGASGGYNEQF
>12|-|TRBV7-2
ASSPPGRYYGYT
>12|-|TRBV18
ASSGGFSYNEQF
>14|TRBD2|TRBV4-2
ASSQDFTSGYNEQF
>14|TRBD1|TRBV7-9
ASSPIGQGRLYEQY
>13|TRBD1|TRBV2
ASSVGQQMNTEAF
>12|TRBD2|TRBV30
AWTGRGTTNEQF
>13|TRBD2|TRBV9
ASSVAGGAYNKQF
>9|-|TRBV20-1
SAAGLNEQY
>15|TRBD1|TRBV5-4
ASSSTGGSSNTGELF
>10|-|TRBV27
ASRTKFYGYT
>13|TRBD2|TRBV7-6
ASSQTGTSRETQY
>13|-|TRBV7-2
ASSSSGTLLAEQY
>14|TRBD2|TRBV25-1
ASSESGRGSYNEQF
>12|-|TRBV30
AWSQGTSTDTQY
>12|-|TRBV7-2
ASSFQGSQETQY
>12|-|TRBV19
ASSRPGENTEAF
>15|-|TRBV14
ASSPQNRYWGTDTQY
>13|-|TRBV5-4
ASSDASRSTDTQY
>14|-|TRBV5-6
ASSLFPGSAGNTIY